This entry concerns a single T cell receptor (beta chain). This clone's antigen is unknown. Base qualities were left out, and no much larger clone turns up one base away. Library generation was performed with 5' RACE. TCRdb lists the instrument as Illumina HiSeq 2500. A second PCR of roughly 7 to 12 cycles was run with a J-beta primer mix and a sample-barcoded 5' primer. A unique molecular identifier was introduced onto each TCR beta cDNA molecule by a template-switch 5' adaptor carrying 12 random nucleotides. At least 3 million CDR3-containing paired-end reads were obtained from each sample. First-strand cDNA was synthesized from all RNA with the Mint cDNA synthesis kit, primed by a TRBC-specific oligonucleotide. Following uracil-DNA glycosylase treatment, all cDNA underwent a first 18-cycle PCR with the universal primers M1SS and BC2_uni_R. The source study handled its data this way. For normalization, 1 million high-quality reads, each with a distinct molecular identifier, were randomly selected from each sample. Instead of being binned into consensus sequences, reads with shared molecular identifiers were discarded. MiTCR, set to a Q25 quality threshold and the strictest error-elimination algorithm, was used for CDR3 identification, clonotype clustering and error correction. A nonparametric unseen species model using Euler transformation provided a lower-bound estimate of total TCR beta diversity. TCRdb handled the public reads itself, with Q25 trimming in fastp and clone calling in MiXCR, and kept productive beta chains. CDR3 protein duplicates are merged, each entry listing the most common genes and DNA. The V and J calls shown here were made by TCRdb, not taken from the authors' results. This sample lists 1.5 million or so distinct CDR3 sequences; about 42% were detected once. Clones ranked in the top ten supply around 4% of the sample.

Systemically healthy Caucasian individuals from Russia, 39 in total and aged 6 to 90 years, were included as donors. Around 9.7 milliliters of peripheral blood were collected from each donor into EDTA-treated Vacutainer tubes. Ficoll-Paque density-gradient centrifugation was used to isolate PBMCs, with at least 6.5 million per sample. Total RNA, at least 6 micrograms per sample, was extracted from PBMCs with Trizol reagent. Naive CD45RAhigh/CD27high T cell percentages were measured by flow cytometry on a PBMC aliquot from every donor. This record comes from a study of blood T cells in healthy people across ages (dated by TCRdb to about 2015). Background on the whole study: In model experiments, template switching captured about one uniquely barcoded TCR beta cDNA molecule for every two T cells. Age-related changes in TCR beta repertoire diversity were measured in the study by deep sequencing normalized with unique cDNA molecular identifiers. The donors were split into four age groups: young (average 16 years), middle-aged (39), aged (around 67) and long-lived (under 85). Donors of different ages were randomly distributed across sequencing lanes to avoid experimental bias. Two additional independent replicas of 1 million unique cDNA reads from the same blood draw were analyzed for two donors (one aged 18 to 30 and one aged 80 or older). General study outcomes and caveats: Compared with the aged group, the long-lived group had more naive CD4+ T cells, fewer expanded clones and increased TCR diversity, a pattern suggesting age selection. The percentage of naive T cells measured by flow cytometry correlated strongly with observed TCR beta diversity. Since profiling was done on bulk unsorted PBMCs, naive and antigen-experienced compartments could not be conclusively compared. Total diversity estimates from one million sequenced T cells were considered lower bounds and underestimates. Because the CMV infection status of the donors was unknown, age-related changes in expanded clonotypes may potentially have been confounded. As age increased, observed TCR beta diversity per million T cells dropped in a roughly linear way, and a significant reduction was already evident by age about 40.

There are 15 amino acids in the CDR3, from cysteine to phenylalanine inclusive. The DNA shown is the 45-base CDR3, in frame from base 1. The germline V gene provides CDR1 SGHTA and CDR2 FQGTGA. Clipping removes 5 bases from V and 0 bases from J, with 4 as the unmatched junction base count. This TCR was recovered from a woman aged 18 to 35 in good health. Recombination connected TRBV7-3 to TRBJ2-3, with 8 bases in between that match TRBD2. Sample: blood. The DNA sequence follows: TGTGCCAGCAGCCCTAGCGGGTACAGCACAGATACGCAGTATTTT. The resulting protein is CASSPSGYSTDTQYF.